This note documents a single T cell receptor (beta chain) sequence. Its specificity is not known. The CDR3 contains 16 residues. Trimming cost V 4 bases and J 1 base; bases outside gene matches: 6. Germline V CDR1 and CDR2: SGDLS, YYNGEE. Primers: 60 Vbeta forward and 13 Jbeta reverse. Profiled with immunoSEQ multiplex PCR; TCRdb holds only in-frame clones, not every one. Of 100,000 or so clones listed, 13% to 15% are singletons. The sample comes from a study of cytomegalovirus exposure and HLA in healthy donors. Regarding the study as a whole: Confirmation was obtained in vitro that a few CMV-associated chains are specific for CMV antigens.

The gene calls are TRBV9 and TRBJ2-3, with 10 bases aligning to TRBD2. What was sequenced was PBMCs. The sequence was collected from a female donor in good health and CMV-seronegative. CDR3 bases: TGTGCCAGCAGCCCAATCAGCGGGGGGGGCACAGATACGCAGTATTTT. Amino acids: CASSPISGGGTDTQYF.